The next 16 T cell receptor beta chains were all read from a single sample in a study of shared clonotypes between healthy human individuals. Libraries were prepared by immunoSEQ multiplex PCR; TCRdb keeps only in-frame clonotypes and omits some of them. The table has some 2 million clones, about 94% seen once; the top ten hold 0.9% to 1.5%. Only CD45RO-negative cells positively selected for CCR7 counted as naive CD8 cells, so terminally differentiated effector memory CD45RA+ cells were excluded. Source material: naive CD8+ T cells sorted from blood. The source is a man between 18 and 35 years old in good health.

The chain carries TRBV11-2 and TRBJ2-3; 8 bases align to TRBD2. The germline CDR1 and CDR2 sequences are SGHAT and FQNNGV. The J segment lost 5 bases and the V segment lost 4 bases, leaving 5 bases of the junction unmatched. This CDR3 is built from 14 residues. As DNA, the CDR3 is TGTGCCAGCAGCTCCGGGGGGGCTGAAGATACGCAGTATTTT. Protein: CASSSGGAEDTQYF.

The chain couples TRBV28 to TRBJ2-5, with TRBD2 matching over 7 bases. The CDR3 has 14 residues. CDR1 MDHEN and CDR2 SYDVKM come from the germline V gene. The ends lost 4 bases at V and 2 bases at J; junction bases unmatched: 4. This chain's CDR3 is CASSSPGRQETQYF. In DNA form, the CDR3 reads TGTGCCAGCAGTTCTCCCGGGAGGCAAGAGACCCAGTACTTC. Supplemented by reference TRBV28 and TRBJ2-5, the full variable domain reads DVKVTQSSRYLVKRTGEKVFLECVQDMDHENMFWYRQDPGLGLRLIYFSYDVKMKEKGDIPEGYSVSREKKERFSLILESASTNQTSMYLCASSSPGRQETQYFGPGTRLLVL.

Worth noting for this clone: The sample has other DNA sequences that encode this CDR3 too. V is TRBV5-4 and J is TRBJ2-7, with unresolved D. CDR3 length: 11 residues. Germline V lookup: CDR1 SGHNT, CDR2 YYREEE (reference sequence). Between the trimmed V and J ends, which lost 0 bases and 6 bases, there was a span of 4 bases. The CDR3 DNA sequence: TGTGCCAGCAGCTTGGGAGCCGAGCAGTACTTC. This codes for CASSLGAEQYF.

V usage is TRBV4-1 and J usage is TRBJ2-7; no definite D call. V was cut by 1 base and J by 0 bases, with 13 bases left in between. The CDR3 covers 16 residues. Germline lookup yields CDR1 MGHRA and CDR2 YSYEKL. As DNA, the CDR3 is TGCGCCAGCAGCCAAGTAAACACCGCTAGCTCCTACGAGCAGTACTTC. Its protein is CASSQVNTASSYEQYF.

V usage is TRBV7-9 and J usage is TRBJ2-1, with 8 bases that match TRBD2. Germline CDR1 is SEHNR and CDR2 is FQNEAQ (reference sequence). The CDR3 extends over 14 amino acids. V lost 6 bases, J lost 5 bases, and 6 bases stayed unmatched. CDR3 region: CASREGLGDNEQFF. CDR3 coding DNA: TGTGCCAGCAGGGAGGGACTAGGGGACAATGAGCAGTTCTTC.

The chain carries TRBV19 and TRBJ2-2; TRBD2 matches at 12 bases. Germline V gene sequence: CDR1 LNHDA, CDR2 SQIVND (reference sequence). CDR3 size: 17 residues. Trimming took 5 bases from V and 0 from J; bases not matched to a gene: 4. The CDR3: CASSGGLAGTNTGELFF. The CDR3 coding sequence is TGTGCCAGTAGTGGAGGACTAGCGGGAACGAACACCGGGGAGCTGTTTTTT.

The CDR3 DNA reads as TGTGCCAGCAGCCCCCAGGGCGATAGCACAGATACGCAGTATTTT. Residues: CASSPQGDSTDTQYF. The chain recombines TRBV9 with TRBJ2-3; the D gene is possibly TRBD1 (5 bases). CDR1 is SGDLS and CDR2 is YYNGEE in the germline V gene. The CDR3 spans 15 residues. The germline V and J ends were trimmed by 4 bases and 0 bases, with 12 bases remaining between them.

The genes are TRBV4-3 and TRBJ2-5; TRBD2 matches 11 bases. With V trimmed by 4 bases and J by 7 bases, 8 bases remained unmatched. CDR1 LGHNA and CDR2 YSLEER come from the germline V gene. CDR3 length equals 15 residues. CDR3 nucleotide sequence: TGCGCCAGCAGCCTTACTAGCGGGAGTGGTGGGACCCAGTACTTC. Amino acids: CASSLTSGSGGTQYF.

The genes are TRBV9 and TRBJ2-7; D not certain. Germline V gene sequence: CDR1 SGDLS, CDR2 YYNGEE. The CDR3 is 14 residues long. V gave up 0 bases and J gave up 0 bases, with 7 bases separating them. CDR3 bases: TGTGCCAGCAGCGTAGGACAAACCTCCTACGAGCAGTACTTC. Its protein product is CASSVGQTSYEQYF.

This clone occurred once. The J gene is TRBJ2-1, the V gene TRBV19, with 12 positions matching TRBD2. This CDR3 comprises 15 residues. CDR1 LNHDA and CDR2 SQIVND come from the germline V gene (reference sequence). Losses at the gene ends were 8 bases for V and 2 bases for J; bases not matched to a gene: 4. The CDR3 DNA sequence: TGTGCCAGTCTAGCGGGGGGGCCCCCCTACAATGAGCAGTTCTTC. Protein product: CASLAGGPPYNEQFF.

CDR3 protein: CASSSGTNSYEQYF. Here the CDR3 DNA reads TGCGCCAGCAGTAGTGGGACTAACTCCTACGAGCAGTACTTC. The chain employs TRBV5-1 and TRBJ2-7; 7 nucleotides line up with TRBD2. V was clipped by 5 bases and J by 0 bases; unmatched bases: 5. Germline lookup yields CDR1 SGHRS and CDR2 YFSETQ. The CDR3 has 14 residues.

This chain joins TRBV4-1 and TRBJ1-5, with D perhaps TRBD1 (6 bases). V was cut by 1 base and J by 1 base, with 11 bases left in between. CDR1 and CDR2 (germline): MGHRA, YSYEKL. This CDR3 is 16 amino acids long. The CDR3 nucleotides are TGCGCCAGCAGCCAAGGGGGGGCAGGGAGCAATCAGCCCCAGCATTTT. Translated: CASSQGGAGSNQPQHF.

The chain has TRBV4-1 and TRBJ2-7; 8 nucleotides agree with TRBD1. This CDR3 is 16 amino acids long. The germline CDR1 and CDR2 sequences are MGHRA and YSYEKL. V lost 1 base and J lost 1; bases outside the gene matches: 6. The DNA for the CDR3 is TGCGCCAGCAGCCAAGTTCCTGGACAGGGATCCTACGAGCAGTACTTC. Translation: CASSQVPGQGSYEQYF.

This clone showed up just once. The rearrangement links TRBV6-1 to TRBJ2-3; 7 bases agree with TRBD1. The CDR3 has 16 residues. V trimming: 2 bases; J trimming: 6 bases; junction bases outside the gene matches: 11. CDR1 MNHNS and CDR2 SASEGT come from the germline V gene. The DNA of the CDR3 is TGTGCCAGCAGTGAACGGGACAGCCCGGGATGGGATACGCAGTATTTT. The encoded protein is CASSERDSPGWDTQYF.

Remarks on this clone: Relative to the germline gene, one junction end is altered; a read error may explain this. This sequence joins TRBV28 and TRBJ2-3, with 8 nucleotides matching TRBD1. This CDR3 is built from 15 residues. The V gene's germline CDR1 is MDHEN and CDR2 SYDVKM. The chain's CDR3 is CASSLSDRVTDTQYF. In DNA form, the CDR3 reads TGTGCCAGCAGCTTATCGGACAGGGTCACAGATACGCAGTATTTT.

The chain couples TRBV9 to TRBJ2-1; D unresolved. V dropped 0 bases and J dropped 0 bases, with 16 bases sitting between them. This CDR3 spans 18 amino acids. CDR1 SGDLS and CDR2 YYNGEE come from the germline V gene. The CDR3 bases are TGTGCCAGCAGCGTAGTCGGATCAGCCCAAAGCTCCTACAATGAGCAGTTCTTC. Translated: CASSVVGSAQSSYNEQFF.